This is a list of T cell receptor beta chains from one sample in a study of T-cell memory formation after mild COVID-19. MiXCR was run by TCRdb on the 5' RACE reads, yielding one entry per CDR3 protein. The table records approximately 500,000 distinct CDR3 sequences, around 25% of them present only once. Sequencing input: PBMCs or a T cell subset sorted from them (not recorded which). Source of these receptors: an adult woman who had mild COVID-19 (a few samples of this study predate the infection). Cell type and time point are not known. Both conserved end residues are trimmed from each CDR3.

V gene: TRBV3-1; CDR3 length: 12; J gene: TRBJ1-5; CDR3 protein: ASSQERGNQPQH
V gene: TRBV7-8; CDR3 length: 13; J gene: TRBJ2-7; CDR3 protein: ASSLGTSTPYEQY
V gene: TRBV11-3; CDR3 length: 15; J gene: TRBJ2-3; CDR3 protein: ASSPGDLSLGTDTQY
V gene: TRBV7-8; CDR3 length: 14; J gene: TRBJ2-6; CDR3 protein: ASSPSGYTGANVLT
V gene: TRBV14; CDR3 length: 16; J gene: TRBJ2-5; CDR3 protein: ASSQKGGTVLFRETQY
V gene: TRBV3-1; CDR3 length: 14; J gene: TRBJ2-1; CDR3 protein: ASSSGAVSSYNEQF
V gene: TRBV6-4; CDR3 length: 16; J gene: TRBJ2-6; CDR3 protein: ASKKDSQPYSGANVLT
V gene: TRBV4-3; CDR3 length: 16; J gene: TRBJ2-3; CDR3 protein: ASSQDELISGRVDTQY
V gene: TRBV2; CDR3 length: 13; J gene: TRBJ2-3; CDR3 protein: ASSDLLRFTDTQY
V gene: TRBV7-6; CDR3 length: 13; J gene: TRBJ2-1; CDR3 protein: ASSSGGEGRNEQF
V gene: TRBV2; CDR3 length: 16; J gene: TRBJ2-6; CDR3 protein: ASSFHRGVNSGANVLT
V gene: TRBV10-3; CDR3 length: 12; J gene: TRBJ2-2; CDR3 protein: ATRDEGSTGELF
V gene: TRBV6-5; CDR3 length: 12; J gene: TRBJ1-1; CDR3 protein: ASSPSSEGPEAF
V gene: TRBV6-2/TRBV6-3; CDR3 length: 15; J gene: TRBJ2-2; CDR3 protein: ASASAIAGGQNRELF
V gene: TRBV27; CDR3 length: 11; J gene: TRBJ1-2; CDR3 protein: ASSSGPSSGYT
V gene: TRBV30; CDR3 length: 11; J gene: TRBJ1-3; CDR3 protein: AWSTGSGNTIY
V gene: TRBV7-3; CDR3 length: 11; J gene: TRBJ1-6; CDR3 protein: ASSLTRNSPLH
V gene: TRBV4-3; CDR3 length: 15; J gene: TRBJ2-1; CDR3 protein: ASSQEGVFSSYNEQF
V gene: TRBV5-1; CDR3 length: 13; J gene: TRBJ2-5; CDR3 protein: ASRTGTSWRETQY